This is a list of T cell receptor beta chains from one sample in a study of shared clonotypes between healthy human individuals. The assay was immunoSEQ multiplex PCR, and TCRdb's table has in-frame clones only and misses some. Of roughly 1,600,000 clones listed, around 98.5% are singletons. The sample consisted of naive CD4+ T cells sorted from blood. These TCRs come from a man between 25 and 39 years old in good health. The CDR3 runs from the conserved cysteine through the conserved F or W. Each record gives: clone size, D gene, J gene, V gene, CDR3 protein, CDR3 DNA. The D gene is left open where the match is weak. Clone size is stated in some rows and not others, as once, few, many or a class when expanded.

abundance: NA
d_gene: NA
j_gene: TRBJ2-5
v_gene: TRBV29-1
CDR3aa: CSVVRGGDQETQYF
CDR3nt: TGCAGCGTCGTACGAGGTGGGGACCAAGAGACCCAGTACTTC

abundance: once
d_gene: NA
j_gene: TRBJ1-3
v_gene: TRBV6-5
CDR3aa: CASSYSSISGNTIYF
CDR3nt: TGTGCCAGCAGTTACTCGAGTATTTCTGGAAACACCATATATTTT

abundance: NA
d_gene: TRBD1
j_gene: TRBJ2-7
v_gene: TRBV28
CDR3aa: CASSLGGRGTYEQYF
CDR3nt: TGTGCCAGCAGTTTAGGGGGCAGGGGGACCTACGAGCAGTACTTC

abundance: NA
d_gene: NA
j_gene: TRBJ1-5
v_gene: TRBV6-6
CDR3aa: CASSGFGNQPQHF
CDR3nt: TGTGCCAGCAGTGGTTTTGGGAATCAGCCCCAGCATTTT

abundance: NA
d_gene: TRBD2
j_gene: TRBJ2-3
v_gene: TRBV7-8
CDR3aa: CASSSPSGAGGRSTDTQYF
CDR3nt: TGTGCCAGCAGCTCCCCCAGTGGAGCGGGGGGAAGGTCCACAGATACGCAGTATTTT

abundance: NA
d_gene: NA
j_gene: TRBJ2-5
v_gene: TRBV6-5
CDR3aa: CASSSDRSQETQYF
CDR3nt: TGTGCCAGCAGTTCCGACAGGAGTCAAGAGACCCAGTACTTC

abundance: NA
d_gene: TRBD1
j_gene: TRBJ1-5
v_gene: TRBV18
CDR3aa: CASSPPGQGLRHF
CDR3nt: TGTGCCAGCTCACCACCGGGACAGGGGCTAAGGCATTTT

abundance: NA
d_gene: NA
j_gene: TRBJ2-1
v_gene: TRBV19
CDR3aa: CASTRDTYNEQFF
CDR3nt: TGTGCCAGTACTCGGGACACTTACAATGAGCAGTTCTTC

abundance: NA
d_gene: NA
j_gene: TRBJ1-2
v_gene: TRBV5-1
CDR3aa: CASSLGPVGNEGYTF
CDR3nt: TGCGCCAGCAGCTTGGGTCCGGTGGGGAACGAGGGCTACACCTTC

abundance: NA
d_gene: NA
j_gene: TRBJ1-3
v_gene: TRBV5-6
CDR3aa: CASSLSDTIYF
CDR3nt: TGTGCCAGCAGCTTGTCGGACACCATATATTTT

abundance: NA
d_gene: NA
j_gene: TRBJ1-1
v_gene: TRBV20-1
CDR3aa: CSARLITEAFF
CDR3nt: TGCAGTGCCAGGTTGATCACTGAAGCTTTCTTT